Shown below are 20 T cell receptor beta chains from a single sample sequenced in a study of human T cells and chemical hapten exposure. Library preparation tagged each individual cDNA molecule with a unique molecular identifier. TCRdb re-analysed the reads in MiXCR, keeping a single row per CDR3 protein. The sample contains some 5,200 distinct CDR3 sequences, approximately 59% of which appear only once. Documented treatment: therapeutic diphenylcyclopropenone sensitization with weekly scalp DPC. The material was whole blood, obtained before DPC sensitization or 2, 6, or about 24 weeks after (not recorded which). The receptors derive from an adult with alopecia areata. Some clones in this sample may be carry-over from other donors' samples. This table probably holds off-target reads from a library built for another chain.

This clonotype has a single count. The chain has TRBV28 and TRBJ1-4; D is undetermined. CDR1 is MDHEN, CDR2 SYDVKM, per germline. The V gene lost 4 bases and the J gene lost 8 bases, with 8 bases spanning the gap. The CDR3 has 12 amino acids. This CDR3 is CASSSGGEKLFF. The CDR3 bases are TGTGCCAGCAGTTCAGGCGGGGAAAAACTGTTTTTT.

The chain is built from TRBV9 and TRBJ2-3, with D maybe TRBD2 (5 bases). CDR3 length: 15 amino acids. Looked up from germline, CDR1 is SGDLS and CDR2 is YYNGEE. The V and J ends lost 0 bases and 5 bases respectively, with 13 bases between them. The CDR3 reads CASSVGGSLGDTQYF. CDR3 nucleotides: TGTGCCAGCAGCGTAGGCGGGTCGCTAGGAGATACGCAGTATTTT.

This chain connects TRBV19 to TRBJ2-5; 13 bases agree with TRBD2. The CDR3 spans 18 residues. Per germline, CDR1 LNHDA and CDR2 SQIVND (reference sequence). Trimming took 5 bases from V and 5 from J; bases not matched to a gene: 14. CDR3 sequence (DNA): TGTGCCAGTAGTCCTCCCCGGCGGACTAGCGGGAGATCGGAGACCCAGTACTTC. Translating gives CASSPPRRTSGRSETQYF.

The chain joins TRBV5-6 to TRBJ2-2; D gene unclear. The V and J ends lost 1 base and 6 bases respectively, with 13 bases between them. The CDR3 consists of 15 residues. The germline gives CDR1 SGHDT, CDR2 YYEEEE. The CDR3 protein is CASSLYRVKAGELFF. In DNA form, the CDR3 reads TGTGCCAGCAGCTTGTACCGGGTGAAGGCCGGGGAGCTGTTTTTT.

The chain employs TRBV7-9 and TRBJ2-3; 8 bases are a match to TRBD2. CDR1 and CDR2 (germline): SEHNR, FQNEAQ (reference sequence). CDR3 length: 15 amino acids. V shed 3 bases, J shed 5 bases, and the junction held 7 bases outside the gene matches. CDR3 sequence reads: CASSFTGLEKDTQYF. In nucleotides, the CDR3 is TGTGCCAGCAGCTTTACGGGACTAGAGAAAGATACGCAGTATTTT.

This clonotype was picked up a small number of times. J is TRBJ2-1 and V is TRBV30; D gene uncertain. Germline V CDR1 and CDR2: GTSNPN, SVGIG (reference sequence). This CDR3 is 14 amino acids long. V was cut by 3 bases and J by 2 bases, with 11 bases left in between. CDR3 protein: CAWRTDLAYNEQFF. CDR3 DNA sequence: TGTGCCTGGAGGACTGATTTAGCCTACAATGAGCAGTTCTTC.

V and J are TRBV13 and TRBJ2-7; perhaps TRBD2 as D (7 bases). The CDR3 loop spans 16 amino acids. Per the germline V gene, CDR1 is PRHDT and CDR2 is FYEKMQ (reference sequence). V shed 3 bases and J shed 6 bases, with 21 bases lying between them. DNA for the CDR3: TGTGCCAGCAGCTTGGGGGGCGGGACTACCCCCTCCGAGCAGTACTTC. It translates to CASSLGGGTTPSEQYF.

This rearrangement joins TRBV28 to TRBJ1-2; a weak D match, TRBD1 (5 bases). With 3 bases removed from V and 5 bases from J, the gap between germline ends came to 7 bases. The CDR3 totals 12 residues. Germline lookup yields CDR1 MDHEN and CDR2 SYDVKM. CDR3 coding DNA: TGTGCCAGCAGTTTTACAGGTTATGGCTACACCTTC. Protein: CASSFTGYGYTF.

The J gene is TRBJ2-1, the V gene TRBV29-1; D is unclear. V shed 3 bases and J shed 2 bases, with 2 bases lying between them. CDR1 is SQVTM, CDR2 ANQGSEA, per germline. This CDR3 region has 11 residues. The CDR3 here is CSVDPYNEQFF. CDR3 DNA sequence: TGCAGCGTTGATCCCTACAATGAGCAGTTCTTC.

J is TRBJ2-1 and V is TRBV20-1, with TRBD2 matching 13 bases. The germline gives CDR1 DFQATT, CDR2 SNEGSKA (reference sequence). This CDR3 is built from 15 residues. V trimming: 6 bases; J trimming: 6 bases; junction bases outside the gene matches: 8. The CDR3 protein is CSARKGTSGINEQFF. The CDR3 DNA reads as TGCAGTGCCCGAAAGGGGACTAGCGGGATCAATGAGCAGTTCTTC.

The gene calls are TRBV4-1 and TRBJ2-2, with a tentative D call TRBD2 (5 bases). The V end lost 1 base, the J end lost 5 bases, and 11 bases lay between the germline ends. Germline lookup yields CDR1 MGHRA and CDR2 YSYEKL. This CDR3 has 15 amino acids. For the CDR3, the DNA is TGCGCCAGCAGCCAAGCAGGACTGGGGACCGGGGAGCTGTTTTTT. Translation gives CASSQAGLGTGELFF.

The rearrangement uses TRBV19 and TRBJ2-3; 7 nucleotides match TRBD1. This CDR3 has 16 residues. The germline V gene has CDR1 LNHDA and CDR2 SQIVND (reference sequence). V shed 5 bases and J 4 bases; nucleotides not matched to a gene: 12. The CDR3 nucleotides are TGTGCCAGTAGTCCACGACAGGGTGGAAGGGCAGATACGCAGTATTTT. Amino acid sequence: CASSPRQGGRADTQYF.

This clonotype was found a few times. The CDR3 bases are TGTGCCAGCAGCTCGGGACCTAGCTCCGGGGAGCTGTTTTTT. Residues: CASSSGPSSGELFF. The chain combines TRBV7-3 with TRBJ2-2, with D possibly called TRBD1 or TRBD2 (5 bases each). The ends were cut back, 4 bases at V and 6 bases at J, with 12 bases in the middle. The germline gives CDR1 SGHTA, CDR2 FQGTGA. The length of the CDR3 is 14 residues. Complete variable domain (other parts from reference TRBV7-3 and TRBJ2-2): GAGVSQTPSNKVTEKGKYVELRCDPISGHTALYWYRQSLGQGPEFLIYFQGTGAADDSGLPNDRFFAVRPEGSVSTLKIQRTERGDSAVYLCASSSGPSSGELFFGEGSRLTVL.

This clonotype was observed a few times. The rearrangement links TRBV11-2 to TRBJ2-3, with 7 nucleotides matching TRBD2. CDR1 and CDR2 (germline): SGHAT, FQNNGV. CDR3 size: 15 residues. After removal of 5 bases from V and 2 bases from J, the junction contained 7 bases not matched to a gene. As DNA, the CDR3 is TGTGCCAGCAGCGCCTCTAGCGGACCCACAGATACGCAGTATTTT. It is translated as CASSASSGPTDTQYF.

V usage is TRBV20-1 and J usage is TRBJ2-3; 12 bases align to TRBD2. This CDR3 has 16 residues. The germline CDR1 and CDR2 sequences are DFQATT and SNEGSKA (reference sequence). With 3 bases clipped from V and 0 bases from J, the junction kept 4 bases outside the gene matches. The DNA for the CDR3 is TGCAGTGCTAGCCGGACTAGCGGGAAGAGCACAGATACGCAGTATTTT. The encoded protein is CSASRTSGKSTDTQYF.

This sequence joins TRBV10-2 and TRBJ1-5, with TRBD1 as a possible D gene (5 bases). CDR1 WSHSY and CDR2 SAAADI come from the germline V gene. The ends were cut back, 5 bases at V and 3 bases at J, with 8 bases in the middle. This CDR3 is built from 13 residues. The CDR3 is CASSKGANQPQHF. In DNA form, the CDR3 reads TGCGCCAGCAGTAAAGGGGCCAATCAGCCCCAGCATTTT.

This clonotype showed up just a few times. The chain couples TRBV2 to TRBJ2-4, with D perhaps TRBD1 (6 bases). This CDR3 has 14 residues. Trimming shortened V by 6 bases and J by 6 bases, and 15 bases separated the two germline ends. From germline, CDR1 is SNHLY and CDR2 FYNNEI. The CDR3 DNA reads TGTGCCAGCAGCCGACAGGCCCCGGGAAACATTCAGTACTTC. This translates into CASSRQAPGNIQYF. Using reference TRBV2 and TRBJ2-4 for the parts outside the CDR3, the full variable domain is EPEVTQTPSHQVTQMGQEVILRCVPISNHLYFYWYRQILGQKVEFLVSFYNNEISEKSEIFDDQFSVERPDGSNFTLKIRSTKLEDSAMYFCASSRQAPGNIQYFGAGTRLSVL.

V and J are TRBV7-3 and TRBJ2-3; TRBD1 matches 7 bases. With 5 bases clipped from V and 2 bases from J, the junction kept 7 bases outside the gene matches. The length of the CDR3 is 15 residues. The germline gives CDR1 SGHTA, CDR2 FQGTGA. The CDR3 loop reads CASSLRQGYTDTQYF. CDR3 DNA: TGTGCCAGCAGCCTCCGACAGGGATACACAGATACGCAGTATTTT.

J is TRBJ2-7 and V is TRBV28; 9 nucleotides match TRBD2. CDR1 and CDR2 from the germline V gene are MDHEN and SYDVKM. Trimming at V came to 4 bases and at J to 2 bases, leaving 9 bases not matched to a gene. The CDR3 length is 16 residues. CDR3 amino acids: CASSYLGTSRTYEQYF. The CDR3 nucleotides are TGTGCCAGCAGTTATCTAGGGACTAGCAGAACCTACGAGCAGTACTTC.

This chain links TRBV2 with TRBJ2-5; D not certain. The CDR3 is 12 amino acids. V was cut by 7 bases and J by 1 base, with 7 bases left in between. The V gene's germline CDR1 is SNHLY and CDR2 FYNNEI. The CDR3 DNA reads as TGTGCCAGCATGCCCGGCCAAGAGACCCAGTACTTC. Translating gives CASMPGQETQYF.